This TCR beta chain was recovered during a study of OX40 agonist ivuxolimab in advanced cancers. This clone has only one observation. TCRdb keeps only in-frame clones here, not all; method: immunoSEQ multiplex PCR. The sample has 50,000 to 65,000 clones; 75% to 90% are singletons. Trimming took 4 bases from V and 8 from J, leaving 10 bases between them. Germline V gene data show CDR1 as LNHDA and CDR2 as SQIVND (reference sequence). CDR3 length equals 12 residues. This material consisted of CD4+ or CD8+ T cells sorted from blood, taken in a trial of the OX40 agonist ivuxolimab. This chain links TRBV19 with TRBJ2-3, with D possibly TRBD2 on 6 matching bases. The sequence came from an adult with an advanced solid tumor such as melanoma, head and neck, liver or kidney cancer. The CDR3: CASSRQGGTQYF. DNA for the CDR3: TGTGCCAGTAGTAGGCAGGGAGGTACGCAGTATTTT.